This TCR beta chain originates from a study of shared clonotypes between healthy human individuals. Findings and caveats of the study: Naive subsets, compared against memory subsets, generally had larger estimated richness values. Relative to their counterparts shared across all four donors, non-shared clonotypes exhibited diminished generation probabilities.

On this clone: As yet, its antigen is unknown. Other DNA sequences in the sample encode the same CDR3.

Sequenced by immunoSEQ multiplex PCR; TCRdb stores in-frame clones only, minus some. In the table there are about 2 million clones, 85% to 95% of which are singletons. In the CD4+ fraction, cells were divided into CD45RA+ naive and CD45RA-negative memory subsets. The sequence was obtained from a man younger than 35 in good health. Sequenced sample: naive CD4+ T cells sorted from blood. Subset indicated: CD45RA+ positively selected.

The CDR3 sequence is CASSYGGNTEAFF. CDR3 DNA sequence: TGTGCCAGCAGTTACGGGGGCAACACTGAAGCTTTCTTT. The rearrangement joins TRBV6-5 to TRBJ1-1, with a possible D match to TRBD1 (6 bases). The CDR3 spans 13 residues. Germline V gene lookup returns CDR1 MNHEY and CDR2 SVGAGI. Trimming removed 2 bases from V and 2 bases from J, with 6 bases in between.